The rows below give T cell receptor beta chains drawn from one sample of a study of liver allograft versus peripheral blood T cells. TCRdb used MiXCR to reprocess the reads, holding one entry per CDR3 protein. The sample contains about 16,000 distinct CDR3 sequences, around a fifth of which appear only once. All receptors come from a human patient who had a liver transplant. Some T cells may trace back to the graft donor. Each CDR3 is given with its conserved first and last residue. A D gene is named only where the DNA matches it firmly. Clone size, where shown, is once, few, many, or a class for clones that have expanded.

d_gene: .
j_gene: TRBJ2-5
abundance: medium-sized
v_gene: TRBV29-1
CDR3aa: CSVLGGAEKGAETQYF
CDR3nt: TGCAGCGTTTTAGGAGGGGCTGAAAAGGGGGCAGAGACCCAGTACTTC

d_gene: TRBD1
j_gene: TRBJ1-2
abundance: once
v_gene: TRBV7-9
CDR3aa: CASGPKGTRQGSNYGYTF
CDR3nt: TGTGCCAGCGGCCCGAAGGGGACGCGACAGGGGAGTAACTATGGCTACACCTTC

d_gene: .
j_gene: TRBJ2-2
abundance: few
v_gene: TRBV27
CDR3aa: CASSSVVWTANTGELFF
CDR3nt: TGTGCCAGCAGTTCCGTCGTTTGGACAGCGAACACCGGGGAGCTGTTTTTT

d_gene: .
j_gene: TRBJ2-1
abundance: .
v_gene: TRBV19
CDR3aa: CASSIAHYNEQFF
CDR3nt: TGTGCCAGTAGTATTGCACATTACAATGAGCAGTTCTTC

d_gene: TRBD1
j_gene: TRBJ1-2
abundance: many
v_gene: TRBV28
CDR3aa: CASISGQGNYGYTF
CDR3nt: TGTGCCAGCATCTCGGGACAGGGAAACTATGGCTACACCTTC

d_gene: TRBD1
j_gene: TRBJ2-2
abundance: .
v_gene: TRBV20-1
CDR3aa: CSARSAGTGGSIDTGELFF
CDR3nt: TGCAGTGCTAGGTCCGCCGGGACAGGGGGCTCCATTGACACCGGGGAGCTGTTTTTT

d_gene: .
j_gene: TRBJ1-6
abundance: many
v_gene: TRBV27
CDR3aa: CASSLADEVNSPLHF
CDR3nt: TGTGCCAGCAGTTTAGCTGATGAAGTTAATTCACCCCTCCACTTT

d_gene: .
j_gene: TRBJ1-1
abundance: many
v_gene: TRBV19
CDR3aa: CASSRGPTRIQMNTEAFF
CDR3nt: TGTGCCAGTAGTAGGGGACCAACCCGGATACAGATGAACACTGAAGCTTTCTTT

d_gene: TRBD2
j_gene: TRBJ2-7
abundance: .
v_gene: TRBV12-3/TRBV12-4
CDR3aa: CASSFLVAGAYEQYF
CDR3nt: TGTGCCAGCAGTTTTTTAGTAGCGGGAGCCTACGAGCAGTACTTC

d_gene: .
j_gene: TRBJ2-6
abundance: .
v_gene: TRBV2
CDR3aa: CASSVLSGANVLTF
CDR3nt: TGTGCCAGCAGTGTGCTCTCTGGGGCCAACGTCCTGACTTTC

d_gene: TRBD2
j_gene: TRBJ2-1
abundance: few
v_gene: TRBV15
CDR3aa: CATSLRLAGERNEQFF
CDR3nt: TGTGCCACCAGTCTCCGACTAGCGGGAGAACGGAATGAGCAGTTCTTC

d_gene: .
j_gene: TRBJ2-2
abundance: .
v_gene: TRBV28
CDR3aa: CASSRTAGELFF
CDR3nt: TGTGCCAGCAGCCGGACCGCCGGGGAGCTGTTTTTT

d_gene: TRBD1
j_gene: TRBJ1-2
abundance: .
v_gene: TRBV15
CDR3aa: CATSPQMTGTLHYGYTF
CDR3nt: TGTGCCACCAGCCCACAAATGACAGGGACCCTACACTATGGCTACACCTTC

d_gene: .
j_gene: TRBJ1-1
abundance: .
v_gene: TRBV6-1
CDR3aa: CASSIGGNTEAFF
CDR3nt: TGTGCCAGCAGTATAGGCGGGAACACTGAAGCTTTCTTT

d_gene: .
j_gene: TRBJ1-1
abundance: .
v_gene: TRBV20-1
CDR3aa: CSARDGQGPEAFF
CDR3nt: TGCAGTGCCAGGGACGGTCAGGGCCCTGAAGCTTTCTTT

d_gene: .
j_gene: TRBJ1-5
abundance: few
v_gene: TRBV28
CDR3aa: CASSLYSNRVSNQPQHF
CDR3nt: TGTGCCAGCAGTTTATATTCGAACAGGGTTAGCAATCAGCCCCAGCATTTT

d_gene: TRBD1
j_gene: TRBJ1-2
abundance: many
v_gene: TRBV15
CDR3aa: CATSREGTGSINYGYTF
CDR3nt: TGTGCCACCAGCAGAGAAGGGACAGGGTCGATTAACTATGGCTACACCTTC

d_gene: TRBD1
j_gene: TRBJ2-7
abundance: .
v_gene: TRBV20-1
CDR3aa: CSARDRGRSYEQYF
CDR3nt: TGCAGTGCTAGAGATAGGGGGCGATCCTACGAGCAGTACTTC

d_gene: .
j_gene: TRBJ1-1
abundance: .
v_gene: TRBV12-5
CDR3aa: CASGLFGGTEAFF
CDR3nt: TGTGCTAGTGGTTTGTTTGGGGGGACTGAAGCTTTCTTT

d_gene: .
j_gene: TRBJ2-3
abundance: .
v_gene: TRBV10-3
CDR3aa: CASRTSPAPLTDTQYF
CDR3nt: TGTGCCAGCAGGACCTCGCCAGCGCCACTCACAGATACGCAGTATTTT

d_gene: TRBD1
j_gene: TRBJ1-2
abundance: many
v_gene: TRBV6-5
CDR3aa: CASRRQGSNGYTF
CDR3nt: TGTGCCAGCAGGCGACAGGGTTCCAATGGCTACACCTTC

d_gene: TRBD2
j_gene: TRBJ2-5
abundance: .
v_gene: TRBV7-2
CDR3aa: CASSPSSGGQETQYF
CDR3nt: TGTGCCAGCAGCCCTTCTAGCGGAGGACAAGAGACCCAGTACTTC

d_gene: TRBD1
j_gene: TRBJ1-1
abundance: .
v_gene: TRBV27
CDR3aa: CASSTQGAANTEAFF
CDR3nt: TGTGCCAGCAGTACGCAGGGGGCCGCGAACACTGAAGCTTTCTTT

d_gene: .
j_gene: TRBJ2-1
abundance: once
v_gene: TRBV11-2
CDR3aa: CASSLGTLRGEQFF
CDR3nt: TGTGCCAGCAGCTTAGGGACACTTCGTGGGGAGCAGTTCTTC

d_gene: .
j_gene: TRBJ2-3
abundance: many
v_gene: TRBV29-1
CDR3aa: CSGFTDTQYF
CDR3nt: TGCAGCGGGTTCACAGATACGCAGTATTTT

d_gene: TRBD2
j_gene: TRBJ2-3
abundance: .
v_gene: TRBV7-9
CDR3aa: CASSRVAGGTDTQYF
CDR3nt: TGTGCCAGCAGCCGGGTAGCGGGAGGTACAGATACGCAGTATTTT

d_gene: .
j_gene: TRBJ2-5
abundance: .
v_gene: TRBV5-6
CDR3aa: CASSFEITSVGETQYF
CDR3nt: TGTGCCAGCAGCTTTGAGATCACAAGCGTTGGAGAGACCCAGTACTTC

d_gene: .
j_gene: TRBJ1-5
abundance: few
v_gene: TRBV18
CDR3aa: CASSTNEAPGQPQHF
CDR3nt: TGTGCCAGCTCAACTAACGAGGCTCCAGGGCAGCCCCAGCATTTT

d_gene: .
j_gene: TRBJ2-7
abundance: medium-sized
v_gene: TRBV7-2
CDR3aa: CASSLGVGPIYEQYF
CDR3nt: TGTGCCAGCAGCTTAGGGGTAGGGCCCATTTACGAGCAGTACTTC

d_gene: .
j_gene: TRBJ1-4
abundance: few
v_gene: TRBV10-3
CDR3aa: CAIGTGMGEKLFF
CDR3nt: TGTGCCATCGGAACAGGGATGGGTGAAAAACTGTTTTTT

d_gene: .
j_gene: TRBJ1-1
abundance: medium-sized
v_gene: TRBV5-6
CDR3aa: CASSRGLGDTEAFF
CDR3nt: TGTGCCAGCAGCCGAGGTCTGGGGGACACTGAAGCTTTCTTT

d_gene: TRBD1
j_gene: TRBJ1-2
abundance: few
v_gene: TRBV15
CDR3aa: CATSRVGRTGEELGYTF
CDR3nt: TGTGCCACCAGCAGAGTAGGAAGGACAGGGGAAGAATTGGGCTACACCTTC

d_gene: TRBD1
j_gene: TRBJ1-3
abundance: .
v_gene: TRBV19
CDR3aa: CASSPRWDRGTGNTIYF
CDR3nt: TGTGCCAGTAGTCCCCGGTGGGACAGAGGAACTGGAAACACCATATATTTT

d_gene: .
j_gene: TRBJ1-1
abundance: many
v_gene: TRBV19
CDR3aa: CASSYYTEAFF
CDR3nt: TGTGCCAGTAGTTATTACACTGAAGCTTTCTTT

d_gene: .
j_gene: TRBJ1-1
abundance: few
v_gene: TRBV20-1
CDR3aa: CSAREPGRNTEAFF
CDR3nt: TGCAGTGCTAGAGAACCGGGGCGGAACACTGAAGCTTTCTTT

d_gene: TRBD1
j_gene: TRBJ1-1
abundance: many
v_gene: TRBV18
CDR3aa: CASSRGQGGSEAFF
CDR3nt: TGTGCCAGCTCCCGAGGACAGGGCGGGTCTGAAGCTTTCTTT

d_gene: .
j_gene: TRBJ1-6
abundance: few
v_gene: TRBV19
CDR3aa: CASKRGNSPLHF
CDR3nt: TGTGCCAGTAAAAGGGGAAATTCACCCCTCCACTTT

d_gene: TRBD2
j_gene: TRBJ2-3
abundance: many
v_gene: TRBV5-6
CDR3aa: CASSSGAGVADTQYF
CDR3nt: TGTGCCAGCAGCAGTGGAGCGGGAGTTGCAGATACGCAGTATTTT

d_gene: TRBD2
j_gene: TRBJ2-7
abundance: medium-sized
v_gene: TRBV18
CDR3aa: CASSPRSGSYEQYF
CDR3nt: TGTGCCAGCTCACCACGTAGCGGGAGTTACGAGCAGTACTTC

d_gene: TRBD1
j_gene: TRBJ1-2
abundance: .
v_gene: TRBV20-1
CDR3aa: CSAMAGGNYGYTF
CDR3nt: TGCAGTGCTATGGCAGGGGGTAACTATGGCTACACCTTC

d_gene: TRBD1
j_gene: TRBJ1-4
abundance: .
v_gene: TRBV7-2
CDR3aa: CASSSQGALRASEKLFF
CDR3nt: TGTGCCAGCAGCTCTCAGGGGGCCCTTAGAGCTAGTGAAAAACTGTTTTTT

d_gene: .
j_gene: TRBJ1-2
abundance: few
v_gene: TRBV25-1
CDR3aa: CASEGNYGYTF
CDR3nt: TGTGCCAGCGAGGGTAACTATGGCTACACCTTC

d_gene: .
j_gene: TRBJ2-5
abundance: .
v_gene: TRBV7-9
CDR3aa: CASSPPESLGHF
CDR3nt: TGTGCCAGCAGCCCACCTGAATCCCTAGGGCACTTC

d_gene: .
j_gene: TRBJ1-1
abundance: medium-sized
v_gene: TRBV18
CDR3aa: CASSRPNKDTEAFF
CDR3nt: TGTGCCAGCTCACGACCAAATAAGGACACTGAAGCTTTCTTT

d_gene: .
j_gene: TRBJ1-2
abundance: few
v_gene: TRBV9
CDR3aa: CASSVDVGEGYGYTF
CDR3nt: TGTGCCAGCAGCGTAGACGTGGGTGAAGGGTATGGCTACACCTTC

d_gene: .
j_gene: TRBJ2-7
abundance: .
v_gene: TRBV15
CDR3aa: CATSRAFEGDEQYF
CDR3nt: TGTGCCACCAGCAGAGCGTTCGAGGGGGACGAGCAGTACTTC

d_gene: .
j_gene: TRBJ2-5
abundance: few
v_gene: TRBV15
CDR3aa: CATSRDGPQETQYF
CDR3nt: TGTGCCACCAGCAGAGATGGCCCCCAAGAGACCCAGTACTTC